This entry is about one T cell receptor beta chain. The antigen remains unidentified. Sequenced by immunoSEQ multiplex PCR; TCRdb stores in-frame clones only, minus some. The sample lists 30,000 or so clones; 84% were seen once. This specimen comes from a study of OX40 agonist ivuxolimab in advanced cancers. Findings of the study overall: Relative to CD4+ cells, CD8+ T cells on average had more expanded clones. CD4+ and CD8+ blood T cells expanded clonally by week 6 at 0.1 to 3.0 mg/kg.

V was trimmed by 1 base and J by 6 bases, leaving 12 bases between them. The CDR3 length is 14 residues. CDR1 and CDR2 from the germline V gene are SGHVS and FNYEAQ. This receptor was obtained from an adult with an advanced solid tumor such as melanoma, head and neck, liver or kidney cancer. The chain employs TRBV7-6 and TRBJ1-2, with D perhaps TRBD1 (5 bases). Specimen: CD4+ or CD8+ T cells sorted from blood, collected in a trial of the OX40 agonist ivuxolimab. The CDR3 protein is CASSLEEGRNGYTF. The CDR3 nucleotides read TGTGCCAGCAGCTTAGAAGAGGGGAGAAATGGCTACACCTTC.